These 8 T cell receptor beta chains came from one sample sequenced in a study of blood T cell repertoires in COVID-19. Sequenced by immunoSEQ multiplex PCR; TCRdb stores in-frame clones only, minus some. The data show about 48,000 clones, roughly 88% seen once. Sequencing input: peripheral blood. The receptors shown here come from a man aged 65 to 79 with acute or convalescent COVID-19.

This clone showed up just once. The chain recombines TRBV7-9 with TRBJ2-3; 10 nucleotides agree with TRBD2. CDR3 length: 14 amino acids. CDR1 is SEHNR, CDR2 FQNEAQ, per germline (reference sequence). Germline trimming cut 5 bases from V and 4 bases from J; bases unmatched to any gene: 3. CDR3 sequence (DNA): TGTGCCAGCAGCCCGGGGACTAGCGCAGATACGCAGTATTTT. This translates into CASSPGTSADTQYF.

The chain carries TRBV5-4 and TRBJ2-7; 8 bases fit TRBD1. V was pared by 2 bases and J by 1 base, with 2 bases of the junction left unmatched. Germline assignment: CDR1 SGHNT and CDR2 YYREEE (reference sequence). This CDR3 is 14 amino acids long. This CDR3 is CASSLQGESYEQYF. The CDR3 nucleotides are TGTGCCAGCAGCTTACAGGGGGAGTCCTACGAGCAGTACTTC.

The genes are TRBV7-2 and TRBJ2-7; D remains unclear. Trimming cost V 3 bases and J 3 bases, with 9 bases left between them. Germline V lookup: CDR1 SGHTA, CDR2 FQGNSA. This CDR3 has 13 amino acids. Here the CDR3 reads CASSLGARYEQYF. The CDR3 DNA is TGTGCCAGCAGCTTGGGCGCTCGCTACGAGCAGTACTTC.

V gene TRBV25-1 combines with J gene TRBJ1-4; D gene ambiguous. V lost 1 base and J 3 bases, leaving 6 bases between the germline ends. Germline CDR1 is MGHDK and CDR2 is SYGVNS. The CDR3 loop spans 14 amino acids. CDR3 in amino acids: CASSESQANEKLFF. The CDR3 DNA reads as TGTGCCAGCAGTGAATCCCAGGCTAATGAAAAACTGTTTTTT.

This clone has a single count. The CDR3 bases are TGTGCCAGTAGTTCCGGGACAGGGGCCCCAACTAATGAAAAACTGTTTTTT. Translating gives CASSSGTGAPTNEKLFF. The chain employs TRBV19 and TRBJ1-4; 10 bases map to TRBD1. The CDR3 has 17 residues. After removal of 5 bases from V and 0 bases from J, the junction contained 6 bases not matched to a gene. Germline CDR1 reads LNHDA; CDR2 reads SQIVND (reference sequence).

V gene TRBV12-3 or TRBV12-4 combines with J gene TRBJ1-1; D is undetermined. Trimming pared 6 bases from V and 4 bases from J, leaving 9 bases between. The CDR3 loop spans 12 amino acids. CDR3 sequence: CASSPPGTEAFF. CDR3 sequence (DNA): TGTGCCAGCAGCCCTCCGGGCACTGAAGCTTTCTTT.

The chain's CDR3 is CASSIGRKNTEAFF. As DNA, the CDR3 is TGTGCCAGTAGTATAGGGCGGAAGAACACTGAAGCTTTCTTT. The chain recombines TRBV19 with TRBJ1-1, with no clear D. The germline V gene has CDR1 LNHDA and CDR2 SQIVND (reference sequence). The V and J ends lost 1 base and 1 base respectively, with 7 bases between them. This CDR3 is built from 14 residues.

This CDR3 is CASSLTDTNQPQHF. DNA of the CDR3: TGTGCCAGCAGCTTAACGGACACCAATCAGCCCCAGCATTTT. J is TRBJ1-5 and V is TRBV7-2; possible D gene TRBD1, 5 bases. This CDR3 region has 14 residues. CDR1 is SGHTA, CDR2 FQGNSA, per germline. Trimming removed 2 bases from V and 3 bases from J, with 8 bases in between.